This T cell receptor beta chain was sequenced in a study of blood T cell repertoires in COVID-19. The authors' processing: Nucleated cell counts were estimated from reference gene primer amplification. The protocol was immunoSEQ multiplex PCR, while the TCRdb copy is restricted to in-frame clones and leaves out a portion. Clonal size and the V and J genes are those of that table, whereas D and trimming came from the DNA. The sample contains about 400,000 clones, 70% to 90% of which appear only once. CDR1 and CDR2 (germline): MDHEN, SYDVKM. This CDR3 has 15 residues. With V trimmed by 1 base and J by 6 bases, 4 bases remained unmatched. Researchers sorted participants into cohorts using their self-reported clinical history.

J is TRBJ2-2 and V is TRBV28, with 8 bases identical to TRBD1. The sequence derives from a woman aged 30 to 39 with acute COVID-19. Sequencing input: PBMCs or T cells enriched from blood (not recorded which). The CDR3 sequence: CASSLSVQGAGELFF. Written as DNA, the CDR3 is TGTGCCAGCAGTTTATCGGTACAGGGGGCCGGGGAGCTGTTTTTT.